The 24 T cell receptor beta chains below come from one sample, sequenced in a study of control samples from healthy donors and cancer patients. Repertoires were generated with immunoSEQ multiplex PCR, while TCRdb's copy carries only in-frame clones and drops some. The table lists roughly 190,000 clones, roughly 91% of them singletons. Sequencing was performed on blood. All receptors derive from a woman in her 30s in good health.

The chain links TRBV7-8 to TRBJ1-1, with 8 nucleotides matching TRBD1. CDR3 length equals 13 residues. CDR1 and CDR2 from the germline V gene are SGHVS and FQNEAQ. V shed 7 bases, J shed 6 bases, and the junction held 7 bases outside the gene matches. CDR3 protein: CASNPQGAAEAFF. The CDR3, as DNA: TGTGCCAGCAACCCCCAGGGGGCGGCTGAAGCTTTCTTT.

Of note for this clone: Additional DNA sequences in this sample encode the identical CDR3. For the CDR3, the DNA is TGTGCCAGCAGTGAAGAGACAGGGGGCCTCGAGCAGTACTTC. Its protein product is CASSEETGGLEQYF. The rearrangement uses TRBV2 and TRBJ2-7; TRBD1 matches 10 bases. Germline CDR1 and CDR2: SNHLY and FYNNEI. CDR3 length equals 14 residues. V trimming: 1 base; J trimming: 6 bases; junction bases outside the gene matches: 3.

On this clone itself: Additional DNA sequences in this sample encode the identical CDR3. The rearrangement joins TRBV7-9 to TRBJ2-1; D is uncertain. Trimming shortened V by 1 base and J by 7 bases, and 2 bases separated the two germline ends. Germline assignment: CDR1 SEHNR and CDR2 FQNEAQ (reference sequence). The CDR3 sequence is 11 residues long. CDR3 DNA: TGTGCCAGCAGCTTAGTTAATGAGCAGTTCTTC. Translation: CASSLVNEQFF. Complete variable domain (other parts from reference TRBV7-9 and TRBJ2-1): DTGVSQNPRHKITKRGQNVTFRCDPISEHNRLYWYRQTLGQGPEFLTYFQNEAQLEKSRLLSDRFSAERPKGSFSTLEIQRTEQGDSAMYLCASSLVNEQFFGPGTRLTVL.

The CDR3: CASRGTGVEAFF. CDR3 nucleotides: TGTGCCAGCAGAGGGACAGGGGTTGAAGCTTTCTTT. V gene TRBV3-1 (or the pseudogene TRBV3-2) combines with J gene TRBJ1-1; 10 nucleotides match TRBD1. The length of the CDR3 is 12 residues. The J segment lost 7 bases and the V segment lost 6 bases, leaving 2 bases of the junction unmatched. Germline lookup yields CDR1 LGHDT and CDR2 YNNKEL (reference sequence).

V gene TRBV12-3 or TRBV12-4 combines with J gene TRBJ2-7; D call uncertain. The CDR3 covers 13 residues. The ends were cut back, 3 bases at V and 4 bases at J, with 10 bases in the middle. The CDR3 DNA reads TGTGCCAGCAGTTTGATCGACCATTACGAGCAGTACTTC. This translates into CASSLIDHYEQYF.

V usage is TRBV28 and J usage is TRBJ2-7; D possibly corresponds to TRBD1 (6 bases). Trimming took 5 bases from V and 7 from J, leaving 12 bases between them. Germline assignment: CDR1 MDHEN and CDR2 SYDVKM. CDR3 length equals 12 residues. In nucleotides, the CDR3 is TGTGCCAGCAGTCCCTGGACAGAAGAGCAGTACTTC. It specifies CASSPWTEEQYF.

The chain uses TRBV4-1 and TRBJ1-1; 7 bases are a match to TRBD1. V trimming: 1 base; J trimming: 0 bases; junction bases outside the gene matches: 5. The V gene's germline CDR1 is MGHRA and CDR2 YSYEKL. The CDR3 sequence is 16 residues long. The CDR3 DNA reads as TGCGCCAGCAGCCAAGCGGACAGGTCGATGAACACTGAAGCTTTCTTT. This gives the protein CASSQADRSMNTEAFF.

This rearrangement joins TRBV18 to TRBJ1-5, with 7 bases matching TRBD1. V gave up 6 bases and J gave up 4 bases; unmatched junction bases: 3. The CDR3 is 13 amino acids. The germline CDR1 and CDR2 sequences are KGHSH and LQKENI. The CDR3 DNA reads as TGTGCCAGCTCCCTGGGACAGAATCAGCCCCAGCATTTT. It translates to CASSLGQNQPQHF.

The rearrangement uses TRBV5-5 and TRBJ2-7, with D possibly being TRBD1 or TRBD2 (5 bases each). The germline CDR1 and CDR2 sequences are SGHKS and YYEKEE (reference sequence). The V gene lost 4 bases and the J gene lost 2 bases, with 13 bases spanning the gap. There are 14 residues in the CDR3. The CDR3 sequence: CASSPRDPAYEQYF. CDR3 DNA: TGTGCCAGCAGCCCCCGGGACCCGGCCTACGAGCAGTACTTC.

V usage is TRBV6-6 and J usage is TRBJ1-3; D gene ambiguous. Germline-derived CDR1 and CDR2 are MNHNY and SVGAGI (reference sequence). This CDR3 contains 14 residues. The V and J ends lost 2 bases and 0 bases respectively, with 5 bases between them. CDR3 sequence: CASSYGSSGNTIYF. The CDR3 coding sequence is TGTGCCAGCAGTTACGGTAGCTCTGGAAACACCATATATTTT.

The chain couples TRBV7-3 to TRBJ1-1, with D maybe TRBD1 (5 bases). V lost 2 bases and J 0 bases, leaving 7 bases between the germline ends. The CDR3 loop spans 14 amino acids. Germline lookup yields CDR1 SGHTA and CDR2 FQGTGA. This CDR3 is CASSLGGVNTEAFF. For the CDR3, the DNA is TGTGCCAGCAGCTTAGGGGGGGTGAACACTGAAGCTTTCTTT.

The chain links TRBV18 to TRBJ2-7, with unresolved D. The CDR3 is made up of 11 amino acids. CDR1 KGHSH and CDR2 LQKENI come from the germline V gene. Trimming left V 3 bases short and J 6 bases short, with 6 bases between. CDR3 DNA: TGTGCCAGCTCACCTGGTATCGAGCAGTACTTC. Its translation is CASSPGIEQYF.

This clone was recorded once. This chain uses TRBV4-1 with TRBJ1-6, with D possibly matching TRBD1 (5 bases). Germline lookup yields CDR1 MGHRA and CDR2 YSYEKL. V was cut by 3 bases and J by 8 bases, with 11 bases left in between. This CDR3 contains 14 residues. The CDR3: CASSQQGPYSPLHF. CDR3 DNA: TGCGCCAGCAGCCAGCAGGGCCCCTATTCACCCCTCCACTTT.

This chain links TRBV11-3 with TRBJ2-7; D remains ambiguous. Deletions cut 2 bases from V and 3 bases from J, with 8 bases between. Germline lookup yields CDR1 SGHNT and CDR2 YENEEA. The CDR3 covers 13 residues. CDR3 residues: CASSLSRLYEQYF. For the CDR3, the DNA is TGTGCCAGCAGCTTATCCAGGCTCTACGAGCAGTACTTC.

V gene TRBV3-1 (or the pseudogene TRBV3-2) combines with J gene TRBJ1-6; D is perhaps TRBD1 (5 bases). The ends were cut back, 2 bases at V and 7 bases at J, with 12 bases in the middle. CDR3 length: 15 residues. CDR1 and CDR2 (germline): LGHDT, YNNKEL (reference sequence). CDR3 in amino acids: CASSQLRDGNSPLHF. In nucleotides, the CDR3 is TGTGCCAGCAGCCAACTCCGGGACGGGAATTCACCCCTCCACTTT.

This clone was recorded only once. V gene TRBV9 combines with J gene TRBJ2-1, with D maybe TRBD1 (6 bases). This CDR3 region has 14 residues. V dropped 0 bases and J dropped 5 bases, with 9 bases sitting between them. Germline V CDR1 and CDR2: SGDLS, YYNGEE. CDR3 coding DNA: TGTGCCAGCAGCGTAGTTACAGGGAACAATGAGCAGTTCTTC. Its protein is CASSVVTGNNEQFF.

This clone was observed a single time. The chain couples TRBV3-1 (or the pseudogene TRBV3-2) to TRBJ2-2; D is tentatively TRBD1 or TRBD2 (5 bases each). Germline CDR1 LGHDT, CDR2 YNNKEL (reference sequence). The germline V and J ends were trimmed by 7 bases and 6 bases, with 12 bases remaining between them. The CDR3 is 13 amino acids. For the CDR3, the DNA is TGTGCCAGCACCCCCCGGGGCGCCGGGGAGCTGTTTTTT. Protein product: CASTPRGAGELFF.

V gene TRBV7-2 combines with J gene TRBJ2-4, with D perhaps TRBD1 (6 bases). CDR1 and CDR2 (germline): SGHTA, FQGNSA. The CDR3 is 14 residues long. V dropped 1 base and J dropped 6 bases, with 10 bases sitting between them. The CDR3 sequence is CASSLDRALNIQYF. The CDR3 DNA is TGTGCCAGCAGCTTAGACAGGGCTCTAAACATTCAGTACTTC. Full variable domain (remainder filled in from reference TRBV7-2 and TRBJ2-4): GAGVSQSPSNKVTEKGKDVELRCDPISGHTALYWYRQSLGQGLEFLIYFQGNSAPDKSGLPSDRFSAERTGGSVSTLTIQRTQQEDSAVYLCASSLDRALNIQYFGAGTRLSVL.

This rearrangement joins TRBV29-1 to TRBJ2-4; TRBD2 matches 7 bases. The CDR3 loop spans 18 amino acids. The germline V gene has CDR1 SQVTM and CDR2 ANQGSEA. V lost 5 bases and J lost 0; bases outside the gene matches: 16. The CDR3: CSVLGGGSVRLAKNIQYF. The DNA for the CDR3 is TGCAGCGTTTTGGGGGGAGGGTCGGTCAGACTAGCCAAAAACATTCAGTACTTC.

The V and J genes are TRBV27 and TRBJ1-1; 11 bases map to TRBD1. The CDR3 spans 14 residues. Looked up from germline, CDR1 is MNHEY and CDR2 is SMNVEV (reference sequence). V shed 3 bases, J shed 5 bases, and the junction held 2 bases outside the gene matches. In nucleotides, the CDR3 is TGTGCCAGCAGTTTGGGACAGGGGGTTACTGAAGCTTTCTTT. Translation: CASSLGQGVTEAFF.

The gene calls are TRBV10-2 and TRBJ2-2, with 9 nucleotides matching TRBD2. J was trimmed by 3 bases and V by 5 bases; bases with no gene match: 10. CDR1 WSHSY and CDR2 SAAADI come from the germline V gene. This CDR3 is built from 17 residues. The CDR3 coding sequence is TGCGCCAGCAGTCGGGTAGCGGGGGCCCCTTACACCGGGGAGCTGTTTTTT. Amino acids: CASSRVAGAPYTGELFF.

This sequence joins TRBV7-9 and TRBJ1-2; D not certain. Germline V gives CDR1 SEHNR, CDR2 FQNEAQ (reference sequence). This CDR3 is 13 amino acids long. V was pared by 2 bases and J by 2 bases, with 6 bases between. The CDR3 bases are TGTGCCAGCAGCTTATTCGACAACTATGGCTACACCTTC. It translates to CASSLFDNYGYTF.

On this clone itself: The sample carries other DNA sequences with the same CDR3. The chain links TRBV7-2 to TRBJ2-3; D assignment may be TRBD1 or TRBD2 (5 bases each). The CDR3 has 14 residues. In germline, CDR1 is SGHTA, CDR2 FQGNSA. Trimming stripped 0 bases from V and 1 base from J, with 5 bases between. CDR3 protein: CASSLAGGTDTQYF. CDR3 sequence (DNA): TGTGCCAGCAGCTTAGCGGGGGGCACAGATACGCAGTATTTT. Full variable domain (outside the CDR3, taken from reference TRBV7-2 and TRBJ2-3): GAGVSQSPSNKVTEKGKDVELRCDPISGHTALYWYRQSLGQGLEFLIYFQGNSAPDKSGLPSDRFSAERTGGSVSTLTIQRTQQEDSAVYLCASSLAGGTDTQYFGPGTRLTVL.

The V gene is TRBV6-1, the J gene TRBJ2-3; the match to TRBD2 covers 9 bases. The J segment lost 4 bases and the V segment lost 2 bases, leaving 4 bases of the junction unmatched. This CDR3 is built from 15 residues. Per germline, CDR1 MNHNS and CDR2 SASEGT. The chain's CDR3 is CASSEIVAGADTQYF. DNA for the CDR3: TGTGCCAGCAGTGAAATAGTAGCGGGAGCAGATACGCAGTATTTT.